One and the same sample provided the 9 T cell receptor beta chains below, sequenced in a study of regulatory T cells in long-lasting Graves disease. Time point denoted: newly diagnosed GD, antithyroid drugs for less than 3 months. From RNA extracted from PBMCs, the TCR library was made. Arm-PCR of CDR3 regions with iRepertoire HTBI primers generated TCR beta libraries. Each CDR3 protein is one row after TCRdb ran MiXCR on the multiplex PCR reads. This table holds under 450,000 distinct CDR3 sequences, approximately 12% found once. The data also belong to a second study, concerning T cells in Graves' hyperthyroidism and ophthalmopathy.

The specimen was peripheral blood mononuclear cells (PBMCs), collected at new diagnosis, from a patient treated with antithyroid drugs. Every receptor here comes from a woman between 18 and 29 years old with Graves disease.

This clonotype has only a few counts. V usage is TRBV15 and J usage is TRBJ1-6, with a weak D call TRBD1 (5 bases). CDR1 and CDR2 from the germline V gene are LNHNV and YYDKDF (reference sequence). The CDR3 covers 13 residues. V lost 0 bases, J lost 18 bases, and 15 bases lay in between. DNA for the CDR3: TGTGCCACCAGCAGAGAGGCGACAGAGCAGAACCACTTT. Residues: CATSREATEQNHF.

The V gene is TRBV19, the J gene TRBJ2-7, with 8 bases matching TRBD2. Trimming at V came to 6 bases and at J to 4 bases, leaving 11 bases not matched to a gene. CDR3 length: 15 residues. The germline CDR1 and CDR2 sequences are LNHDA and SQIVND (reference sequence). CDR3 residues: CASRLSGSKWYEQYF. For the CDR3, the DNA is TGTGCCAGTAGACTAAGCGGGAGTAAATGGTACGAGCAGTACTTC.

This clonotype has a count of ten or more. This sequence joins TRBV19 and TRBJ1-1; unclear D gene. The V and J ends lost 3 bases and 1 base respectively, with 15 bases between them. Germline V gene sequence: CDR1 LNHDA, CDR2 SQIVND (reference sequence). The CDR3 spans 16 residues. The CDR3 sequence: CASSIGKGLTNTEAFF. The CDR3 DNA sequence: TGTGCCAGTAGTATTGGTAAGGGCCTAACGAACACTGAAGCTTTCTTT.

This clonotype was counted many times. This sequence joins TRBV29-1 and TRBJ2-5; D ambiguous. Germline V gene sequence: CDR1 SQVTM, CDR2 ANQGSEA. The CDR3 is made up of 14 amino acids. Trimming pared 5 bases from V and 4 bases from J, leaving 17 bases between. Written as DNA, the CDR3 is TGCAGCGTTCCCCAACTTGGTGGTGGAGAGACCCAGTACTTC. This codes for CSVPQLGGGETQYF.

This clonotype was seen at least ten times. CDR3 DNA sequence: TGTGCCAGCAGTTACTCGCATGGGACTGGAAACACCATATATTTT. Translation: CASSYSHGTGNTIYF. The gene calls are TRBV6-2 or TRBV6-3 and TRBJ1-3; D remains unclear. The V end was cut by 0 bases, the J end by 2 bases, with 8 bases between. This CDR3 is 15 amino acids long. Germline lookup yields CDR1 MNHEY and CDR2 SVGEGT.

The table lists this clonotype with a few counts. The chain uses TRBV6-1 and TRBJ2-1; TRBD2 is a possible D gene (6 bases). This CDR3 region has 15 residues. From germline, CDR1 is MNHNS and CDR2 SASEGT. Trimming took off 1 base at V and 5 bases at J, with 12 bases between the two ends. The CDR3 DNA sequence: TGTGCCAGCAGTGAAGACGGGAGAGAGAACAATGAGCAGTTCTTC. It specifies CASSEDGRENNEQFF.

This clonotype was counted only a few times. The chain uses TRBV10-3 and TRBJ2-2; tentative D call: TRBD1 (6 bases). There are 15 residues in the CDR3. V was shortened by 4 bases and J by 1 base, with 10 bases between the two germline ends. The germline gives CDR1 ENHRY, CDR2 SYGVKD. CDR3 loop: CAISAGALNTGELFF. The CDR3 bases are TGTGCCATCAGTGCAGGGGCGTTGAACACCGGGGAGCTGTTTTTT.

This chain links TRBV6-1 with TRBJ2-5, with TRBD2 matching over 9 bases. Trimming took 2 bases from V and 4 from J; bases not matched to a gene: 11. The CDR3 is made up of 17 amino acids. Germline assignment: CDR1 MNHNS and CDR2 SASEGT. CDR3 nucleotides: TGTGCCAGCAGTGAAAACTTCGAGCGGGGGGTCCCAGAGACCCAGTACTTC. Translated: CASSENFERGVPETQYF.

V is TRBV20-1 and J is TRBJ1-1; maybe TRBD1 (5 bases). Germline CDR1 is DFQATT and CDR2 is SNEGSKA (reference sequence). The CDR3 contains 15 residues. Trimming took 0 bases from V and 6 from J, leaving 17 bases between them. CDR3 in amino acids: CSARDREGLYAEAFF. In DNA form, the CDR3 reads TGCAGTGCTAGAGATCGAGAGGGGCTGTATGCTGAAGCTTTCTTT.